These 15 T cell receptor beta chains were sequenced from one sample in a study of regulatory T cells in long-lasting Graves disease. Building of the TCR beta libraries involved iRepertoire HTBI primers and Arm-PCR of CDR3 regions. TCRdb reprocessed the multiplex PCR reads with MiXCR, giving one entry per CDR3 protein. The table lists around 450,000 distinct CDR3 sequences, approximately 21% of them singletons. Regarding time point: persistent/refractory GD, antithyroid drugs over 5 years with positive TRAb. Following extraction of RNA from PBMCs, that RNA was used to make the TCR library. The material was peripheral blood mononuclear cells (PBMCs), obtained when the disease was refractory, from a patient treated with antithyroid drugs. These receptors were collected from a female donor with Graves disease.

This clonotype was observed at least ten times. This chain connects TRBV2 to TRBJ2-2; 7 bases line up with TRBD1. This CDR3 is built from 14 residues. CDR1 and CDR2 (germline): SNHLY, FYNNEI. After removal of 7 bases from V and 0 bases from J, the junction contained 2 bases not matched to a gene. This CDR3 reads CASKGTANTGELFF. The CDR3 nucleotides are TGTGCCAGCAAGGGGACAGCGAACACCGGGGAGCTGTTTTTT.

The V call is TRBV9, the J call TRBJ1-1, with 8 bases identical to TRBD1. Germline assignment: CDR1 SGDLS and CDR2 YYNGEE. V was pared by 0 bases and J by 5 bases, with 12 bases of the junction left unmatched. This CDR3 is 17 amino acids long. CDR3 residues: CASSVARDRQGRTEAFF. The CDR3 DNA reads TGTGCCAGCAGCGTAGCCCGGGACAGGCAAGGAAGGACTGAAGCTTTCTTT.

Notes on this clonotype: A junction boundary mismatches the germline segment, possibly from a read error. The chain links TRBV7-3 to TRBJ1-5, with D unclear. This CDR3 has 18 residues. Per the germline V gene, CDR1 is SGHTA and CDR2 is FQGTGA. The DNA of the CDR3 is TGTGCCAGCAGCTTAACCAATGATAGCCGTAGTGGCAATCGGCCCCAGCATTTT. This sequence encodes CASSLTNDSRSGNRPQHF. The full variable domain, in which reference TRBV7-3 and TRBJ1-5 provide the parts outside the CDR3, is GAGVSQTPSNKVTEKGKYVELRCDPISGHTALYWYRQSLGQGPEFLIYFQGTGAADDSGLPNDRFFAVRPEGSVSTLKIQRTERGDSAVYLCASSLTNDSRSGNRPQHFGDGTRLSIL.

V is TRBV13 and J is TRBJ2-7, with D unclear. Germline V gene sequence: CDR1 PRHDT, CDR2 FYEKMQ (reference sequence). The CDR3 has 13 residues. V lost 3 bases to trimming and J lost 3 bases, with 9 bases between them. Here the CDR3 reads CASSLAEFYEQYF. The CDR3 coding sequence is TGTGCCAGCAGCTTGGCAGAGTTCTACGAGCAGTACTTC.

V gene TRBV6-4 combines with J gene TRBJ2-7; D gene ambiguous. V was pared by 5 bases and J by 2 bases, with 13 bases between. This CDR3 has 14 amino acids. The V gene's germline CDR1 is MRHNA and CDR2 SNTAGT. The CDR3 sequence: CASSYTWEPYEQYF. The CDR3 bases are TGTGCCAGCAGTTACACGTGGGAACCCTACGAGCAGTACTTC.

As concerns this clonotype: One base away lies a much larger clone, so this may be a sequencing read error. The DNA of the CDR3 is TGTGCCAGCAGTTACACTGGCGGCCTCACCGGGGAGCTGTTTTTT. Protein: CASSYTGGLTGELFF. The chain has TRBV6-5 and TRBJ2-2; D gene ambiguous. Per germline, CDR1 MNHEY and CDR2 SVGAGI. Trimming stripped 2 bases from V and 4 bases from J, with 11 bases between. This CDR3 is built from 15 residues.

This clonotype was recorded at least ten times. The chain has TRBV19 and TRBJ1-6, with a tentative D call TRBD1 (5 bases). CDR1 LNHDA and CDR2 SQIVND come from the germline V gene (reference sequence). Trimming took 7 bases from V and 5 from J, leaving 12 bases between them. This CDR3 is 14 amino acids long. CDR3 loop: CASNGGGDNSPLHF. The CDR3 nucleotides are TGTGCCAGTAACGGGGGAGGTGATAATTCACCCCTCCACTTT.

In regard to this clonotype: The CDR3 ends on some other residue instead of the conserved phenylalanine or tryptophan, so this is likely a read error. The rearrangement joins TRBV27 to TRBJ2-7; D might be TRBD1 (6 bases). Germline V CDR1 and CDR2: MNHEY, SMNVEV (reference sequence). The germline V and J ends were trimmed by 0 bases and 0 bases, with 12 bases remaining between them. The CDR3 runs 16 residues. CDR3 nucleotides: TGTGCCAGCAGTTTATCCGGCAGGGGCCGCTCCTACGAGCAGTACCTC. Amino acid sequence: CASSLSGRGRSYEQYL.

The genes are TRBV2 and TRBJ2-3, with D perhaps matching TRBD1 (6 bases). Germline V gene data show CDR1 as SNHLY and CDR2 as FYNNEI. The V and J ends lost 3 bases and 5 bases respectively, with 15 bases between them. This CDR3 has 15 residues. In DNA, the CDR3 is TGTGCCAGCAGTGATGCTTCTAGAGGGGGAGATACGCAGTATTTT. Translated, it gives CASSDASRGGDTQYF.

In its sample, this clonotype was seen many times. The V gene is TRBV10-3, the J gene TRBJ1-1, with D possibly being TRBD1 (5 bases). The germline gives CDR1 ENHRY, CDR2 SYGVKD. This CDR3 is 12 amino acids long. The V gene lost 6 bases and the J gene lost 7 bases, with 12 bases spanning the gap. The CDR3 is CAIRGTDLEAFF. CDR3 bases: TGTGCCATCAGAGGGACTGACCTTGAAGCTTTCTTT.

The sample holds many counts of this clonotype. V and J are TRBV2 and TRBJ1-6; no clear D. The CDR3 runs to 13 residues. The V and J ends lost 2 bases and 10 bases respectively, with 9 bases between them. Looked up from germline, CDR1 is SNHLY and CDR2 is FYNNEI. CDR3 in amino acids: CASSERVRSPLHF. The CDR3 nucleotides are TGTGCCAGCAGTGAAAGGGTTAGATCACCCCTCCACTTT.

This sequence joins TRBV5-1 and TRBJ2-6; D unclear. The V end was cut by 6 bases, the J end by 2 bases, with 9 bases between. The germline gives CDR1 SGHRS, CDR2 YFSETQ. The CDR3 spans 14 residues. CDR3 amino acids: CASTREAGANVLTF. In DNA, the CDR3 is TGCGCCAGCACAAGGGAAGCTGGGGCCAACGTCCTGACTTTC.

The rearrangement links TRBV15 to TRBJ1-1; 9 bases agree with TRBD1. The CDR3 runs 14 residues. Germline V gene data show CDR1 as LNHNV and CDR2 as YYDKDF (reference sequence). Trimming took 8 bases from V and 1 from J; bases not matched to a gene: 5. CDR3 sequence: CATRQGQGNTEAFF. CDR3 coding DNA: TGTGCCACCCGACAGGGACAGGGGAACACTGAAGCTTTCTTT.

This chain links TRBV7-9 with TRBJ1-4, with 7 bases identical to TRBD1. The V segment lost 5 bases and the J segment 7 bases; nucleotides outside the gene matches: 7. Germline-derived CDR1 and CDR2 are SEHNR and FQNEAQ (reference sequence). The CDR3 extends over 14 amino acids. CDR3 coding DNA: TGTGCCAGCAGCGAAGACAGGGTCAGTGAAAAACTGTTTTTT. Its protein is CASSEDRVSEKLFF.

This clonotype was picked up a small number of times. The rearrangement joins TRBV19 to TRBJ1-5; 8 bases match TRBD1. This CDR3 is built from 16 residues. Germline V gives CDR1 LNHDA, CDR2 SQIVND (reference sequence). After removal of 6 bases from V and 4 bases from J, the junction contained 11 bases not matched to a gene. The CDR3 DNA reads as TGTGCCAGTAGGGAGGCGGCAGGGGGCTGGAATCAGCCCCAGCATTTT. Residues: CASREAAGGWNQPQHF.